These T cell receptor beta chains were read from a single sample in a study of T cell responses to AZD1222 COVID-19 vaccine. Profiled with immunoSEQ multiplex PCR; TCRdb holds only in-frame clones, not every one. The repertoire table contains some 150,000 clones. The sequencing sample was made of peripheral blood. The receptor source for this set is an adult in good health. CDR3s include the opening cysteine and the closing phenylalanine or tryptophan. D genes are given only for firm matches.

v_gene: TRBV7-9
d_gene: -
j_gene: TRBJ1-2
CDR3nt: TGTGCCAGCAGCGCCGATCTGGACTATGGCTACACCTTC
CDR3aa: CASSADLDYGYTF

v_gene: TRBV3-1/TRBV3-2
d_gene: TRBD1
j_gene: TRBJ1-2
CDR3nt: TGTGCCAGCAGACGACAGGGGCCTAACTATGGCTACACCTTC
CDR3aa: CASRRQGPNYGYTF

v_gene: TRBV5-5
d_gene: TRBD1
j_gene: TRBJ2-7
CDR3nt: TGTGCCAGCAGCCCCTCGGGGGACAGGCAGCAGTACTTC
CDR3aa: CASSPSGDRQQYF

v_gene: TRBV25-1
d_gene: -
j_gene: TRBJ1-5
CDR3nt: TGTGCCAGCAGTTCGGGGGGTCAGCCCCAGCATTTT
CDR3aa: CASSSGGQPQHF

v_gene: TRBV12-3/TRBV12-4
d_gene: -
j_gene: TRBJ1-1
CDR3nt: TGTGCCAGCAGAAAGGGGGGGAGCACTGAAGCTTTCTTT
CDR3aa: CASRKGGSTEAFF

v_gene: TRBV6-2/TRBV6-3
d_gene: -
j_gene: TRBJ1-1
CDR3nt: TGTGCCAGCAGTTACCCAGACCCCAGGAGGAACACTGAAGCTTTCTTT
CDR3aa: CASSYPDPRRNTEAFF

v_gene: TRBV6-6
d_gene: -
j_gene: TRBJ2-1
CDR3nt: TGTGCCAGCAGAAAAGGTCCGGGGAGCTCCTACAATGAGCAGTTCTTC
CDR3aa: CASRKGPGSSYNEQFF

v_gene: TRBV18
d_gene: -
j_gene: TRBJ2-3
CDR3nt: TGTGCCAGCTCACTCCGACAGTTAATCGGCACAGATACGCAGTATTTT
CDR3aa: CASSLRQLIGTDTQYF

v_gene: TRBV28
d_gene: TRBD1
j_gene: TRBJ2-7
CDR3nt: TGTGCCAGCAGTGCCGGGACAGTAACCTACGAGCAGTACTTC
CDR3aa: CASSAGTVTYEQYF

v_gene: TRBV30
d_gene: -
j_gene: TRBJ1-2
CDR3nt: TGTGCCTGGAGTGAACAGACTTATGGCTACACCTTC
CDR3aa: CAWSEQTYGYTF

v_gene: TRBV7-3
d_gene: -
j_gene: TRBJ1-1
CDR3nt: TGTGCCAGCAAAGCCATCGGGAACACTGAAGCTTTCTTT
CDR3aa: CASKAIGNTEAFF

v_gene: TRBV11-3
d_gene: -
j_gene: TRBJ2-2
CDR3nt: TGTGCCAGCAGCTACGGTCCCCTGGACACCGGGGAGCTGTTTTTT
CDR3aa: CASSYGPLDTGELFF